The next 30 T cell receptor beta chains were all read from a single sample in a study of T cell responses to AZD1222 COVID-19 vaccine. The protocol was immunoSEQ multiplex PCR, while the TCRdb copy is restricted to in-frame clones and leaves out a portion. The repertoire has 100,000 to 150,000 clones, roughly 84% of them found once; the top ten carry roughly a quarter. The sequencing used peripheral blood, collected 28 days after the second AZD1222 dose. The source is an adult who received the AZD1222 COVID-19 vaccine.

The chain combines TRBV3-1 (or the pseudogene TRBV3-2) with TRBJ2-7, with D unclear. Germline V CDR1 and CDR2: LGHDT, YNNKEL (reference sequence). Trimming stripped 4 bases from V and 3 bases from J, with 16 bases between. The CDR3 loop spans 15 amino acids. This CDR3 reads CASSPAPDPYYEQYF. DNA for the CDR3: TGTGCCAGCAGCCCCGCACCGGACCCCTACTACGAGCAGTACTTC.

Concerning this clone: The identical CDR3 is also encoded by other nucleotide sequences in the sample. The rearrangement joins TRBV5-4 to TRBJ2-1, with D uncertain. Germline CDR1 and CDR2: SGHNT and YYREEE (reference sequence). The CDR3 totals 15 residues. The V gene lost 0 bases and the J gene lost 3 bases, with 10 bases spanning the gap. The CDR3 nucleotides are TGTGCCAGCAGCTTGGAAGGCGGCAGCTACAATGAGCAGTTCTTC. Translation gives CASSLEGGSYNEQFF. The full variable domain, with the rest looked up from reference TRBV5-4 and TRBJ2-1, is ETGVTQSPTHLIKTRGQQVTLRCSSQSGHNTVSWYQQALGQGPQFIFQYYREEENGRGNFPPRFSGLQFPNYSSELNVNALELDDSALYLCASSLEGGSYNEQFFGPGTRLTVL.

The rearrangement joins TRBV7-3 to TRBJ2-2; D may be TRBD1 (5 bases). Germline loops: CDR1 SGHTA, CDR2 FQGTGA. The ends were cut back, 0 bases at V and 1 base at J, with 12 bases in the middle. CDR3 length: 17 amino acids. The CDR3 nucleotides read TGTGCCAGCAGCTTAACACCTCAGGGCGGGAACACCGGGGAGCTGTTTTTT. It is translated as CASSLTPQGGNTGELFF.

This clone was seen a single time. The rearrangement links TRBV3-1 (or the pseudogene TRBV3-2) to TRBJ1-4; TRBD1 matches at 7 bases. After removal of 0 bases from V and 4 bases from J, the junction contained 2 bases not matched to a gene. CDR3 length: 15 amino acids. CDR1 is LGHDT, CDR2 YNNKEL, per germline (reference sequence). CDR3 loop: CASSQEDRLNEKLFF. CDR3 sequence (DNA): TGTGCCAGCAGCCAAGAGGACAGGCTTAATGAAAAACTGTTTTTT.

This chain's CDR3 is CASSSGGGGSTEAFF. CDR3 DNA: TGTGCCAGCAGCTCAGGGGGCGGGGGTTCGACTGAAGCTTTCTTT. The chain combines TRBV7-2 with TRBJ1-1; 8 nucleotides match TRBD1. The CDR3 is 15 amino acids. J gave up 5 bases and V 4 bases, and 9 bases lay outside the gene matches. The germline V gene has CDR1 SGHTA and CDR2 FQGNSA. Using reference TRBV7-2 and TRBJ1-1 for the parts outside the CDR3, the full variable domain is GAGVSQSPSNKVTEKGKDVELRCDPISGHTALYWYRQSLGQGLEFLIYFQGNSAPDKSGLPSDRFSAERTGGSVSTLTIQRTQQEDSAVYLCASSSGGGGSTEAFFGQGTRLTVV.

The chain is built from TRBV5-6 and TRBJ2-7; D unresolved. This CDR3 is built from 12 residues. V was shortened by 2 bases and J by 6 bases, with 9 bases between the two germline ends. Germline V gives CDR1 SGHDT, CDR2 YYEEEE. CDR3: CASSFTEGEQYF. CDR3 in DNA: TGTGCCAGCAGCTTTACGGAAGGCGAGCAGTACTTC.

This chain joins TRBV7-9 and TRBJ1-1; D unclear. Germline CDR1 reads SEHNR; CDR2 reads FQNEAQ (reference sequence). Trimming removed 1 base at V and 8 bases at J, with 8 bases between. CDR3 length: 12 amino acids. The CDR3 loop is CASSLEEAEAFF. The CDR3 DNA reads as TGTGCCAGCAGCTTAGAGGAAGCAGAAGCTTTCTTT.

The V and J genes are TRBV10-1 and TRBJ1-3; D gene uncertain. V dropped 3 bases and J dropped 0 bases, with 6 bases sitting between them. CDR3 length equals 14 residues. CDR1 and CDR2 (germline): WNHNN, SYGVQD (reference sequence). CDR3 sequence reads: CASSDWDSGNTIYF. Here the CDR3 DNA reads TGCGCCAGCAGTGATTGGGACTCTGGAAACACCATATATTTT.

This clone was seen just once. The gene calls are TRBV11-2 and TRBJ1-6; D might be TRBD1 (5 bases). Trimming took off 8 bases at V and 1 base at J, with 12 bases between the two ends. Germline loops: CDR1 SGHAT, CDR2 FQNNGV. The CDR3 runs 15 residues. The CDR3 here is CASGGRGSYNSPLHF. CDR3 sequence (DNA): TGTGCCAGCGGGGGACGTGGTTCCTATAATTCACCCCTCCACTTT.

The chain uses TRBV7-2 and TRBJ1-5; a weak D match, TRBD1 (6 bases). The CDR3 spans 15 residues. V lost 3 bases, J lost 5 bases, and 14 bases lay in between. Germline lookup yields CDR1 SGHTA and CDR2 FQGNSA. CDR3 DNA sequence: TGTGCCAGCAGCTTCGTCAGGGGTTCGGATCAGCCCCAGCATTTT. Translation: CASSFVRGSDQPQHF.

This clone was detected only a few times. The V and J genes are TRBV4-2 and TRBJ2-7, with TRBD2 identical over 10 bases. The V and J ends lost 4 bases and 4 bases, in that order; junction bases with no gene match: 10. Germline CDR1 and CDR2: LGHNA and YNFKEQ. CDR3 length: 16 residues. Here the CDR3 reads CASSPSARTSGYEQYF. For the CDR3, the DNA is TGTGCCAGCAGCCCATCGGCCCGGACTAGCGGATACGAGCAGTACTTC.

The V call is TRBV5-1, the J call TRBJ1-2; no clear D. The V gene lost 4 bases and the J gene lost 4 bases, with 14 bases spanning the gap. The CDR3 loop spans 14 amino acids. CDR1 is SGHRS, CDR2 YFSETQ, per germline. The CDR3 nucleotides are TGCGCCAGCAGCCTCGGACTGGAAATCTATGGCTACACCTTC. This encodes CASSLGLEIYGYTF.

The V call is TRBV5-1, the J call TRBJ1-4; TRBD1 might be the D (6 bases). V lost 4 bases, J lost 7 bases, and 17 bases lay in between. The CDR3 is 15 residues long. Looked up from germline, CDR1 is SGHRS and CDR2 is YFSETQ. For the CDR3, the DNA is TGCGCCAGCAGCCCGGGGTGGGGGGCTGGTGAAAAACTGTTTTTT. The encoded protein is CASSPGWGAGEKLFF.

The V call is TRBV4-1, the J call TRBJ1-2; D gene uncertain. Germline lookup yields CDR1 MGHRA and CDR2 YSYEKL. CDR3 size: 15 residues. Trimming took off 0 bases at V and 4 bases at J, with 12 bases between the two ends. The DNA for the CDR3 is TGCGCCAGCAGCCAAGACCCTCCCACTTCCTATGGCTACACCTTC. Protein product: CASSQDPPTSYGYTF.

The rearrangement links TRBV10-3 to TRBJ1-1; weak D call: TRBD1 (6 bases). Germline CDR1 ENHRY, CDR2 SYGVKD. Trimming shortened V by 0 bases and J by 2 bases, and 10 bases separated the two germline ends. This CDR3 has 15 residues. CDR3 sequence (DNA): TGTGCCATCAGTGAGTCGAGGACAGCTAACACTGAAGCTTTCTTT. This encodes CAISESRTANTEAFF.

The chain carries TRBV28 and TRBJ1-1; perhaps TRBD1 as D (6 bases). Germline V gene data show CDR1 as MDHEN and CDR2 as SYDVKM. The CDR3 extends over 15 amino acids. V lost 5 bases to trimming and J lost 5 bases, with 18 bases between them. CDR3 bases: TGTGCCAGCAGTCCCCTTAGGGGGATGGGGACTGAAGCTTTCTTT. Translating gives CASSPLRGMGTEAFF. Full variable domain (missing parts from reference TRBV28 and TRBJ1-1): DVKVTQSSRYLVKRTGEKVFLECVQDMDHENMFWYRQDPGLGLRLIYFSYDVKMKEKGDIPEGYSVSREKKERFSLILESASTNQTSMYLCASSPLRGMGTEAFFGQGTRLTVV.

The rearrangement links TRBV4-2 to TRBJ2-3, with 8 positions matching TRBD2. CDR3 length: 16 residues. The trim removed 0 bases at V and 8 bases at J, leaving 10 bases unmatched. Germline V gives CDR1 LGHNA, CDR2 YNFKEQ. This CDR3 is CASSQEGRGELVTQYF. Here the CDR3 DNA reads TGTGCCAGCAGCCAAGAGGGGCGGGGGGAACTGGTTACGCAGTATTTT.

V and J are TRBV28 and TRBJ1-4; 7 bases are shared with TRBD1. The CDR3 extends over 11 amino acids. Per germline, CDR1 MDHEN and CDR2 SYDVKM. Unmatched junction bases numbered 4, after V lost 8 bases and J lost 10 bases. CDR3 amino acids: CASEHRGKLFF. CDR3 coding DNA: TGTGCCAGCGAGCACAGGGGAAAACTGTTTTTT.

The chain joins TRBV6-5 to TRBJ2-5; TRBD1 aligns across 9 bases. The CDR3 is 16 amino acids. Germline V gives CDR1 MNHEY, CDR2 SVGAGI. With V trimmed by 0 bases and J by 4 bases, 6 bases remained unmatched. CDR3 nucleotide sequence: TGTGCCAGCAGTTACTCAGCTGGGACAGGGCGAGAGACCCAGTACTTC. Translation: CASSYSAGTGRETQYF.

The rearrangement uses TRBV27 and TRBJ1-1; D is undetermined. The CDR3 runs 14 residues. Trimming left V 3 bases short and J 4 bases short, with 12 bases between. The germline CDR1 and CDR2 sequences are MNHEY and SMNVEV (reference sequence). The CDR3 DNA follows: TGTGCCAGCAGTTTTGGCCCGAAGGGCACTGAAGCTTTCTTT. Amino acids: CASSFGPKGTEAFF.

The chain carries TRBV4-1 and TRBJ2-5; D uncertain. The V end lost 1 base, the J end lost 3 bases, and 6 bases lay between the germline ends. Germline V gene data show CDR1 as MGHRA and CDR2 as YSYEKL. The CDR3 length is 13 residues. The CDR3: CASSQGAKETQYF. CDR3 nucleotides: TGCGCCAGCAGCCAAGGGGCTAAAGAGACCCAGTACTTC.

The V and J genes are TRBV9 and TRBJ2-1; 8 bases are a match to TRBD2. There are 16 residues in the CDR3. Germline V gene data show CDR1 as SGDLS and CDR2 as YYNGEE. J was trimmed by 7 bases and V by 1 base; bases with no gene match: 10. CDR3 nucleotide sequence: TGTGCCAGCAGCGTACGAAGCAGCGGGAGAGGGAATGAGCAGTTCTTC. Translation: CASSVRSSGRGNEQFF.

About this clone itself: The same CDR3 arises from other DNA sequences in this sample as well. The chain combines TRBV12-3 or TRBV12-4 with TRBJ2-7, with unresolved D. The CDR3 is 12 amino acids. V lost 6 bases to trimming and J lost 2 bases, with 8 bases between them. The CDR3 loop reads CASSPRTYEQYF. CDR3 nucleotides: TGTGCCAGCAGCCCCCGTACCTACGAGCAGTACTTC.

The chain combines TRBV28 with TRBJ1-5; no firm D call. Germline CDR1 MDHEN, CDR2 SYDVKM. V was clipped by 2 bases and J by 3 bases, with 11 bases between them. The CDR3 covers 15 residues. The CDR3 spells CASSLRVWFNQPQHF. The CDR3 coding sequence is TGTGCCAGCAGTTTAAGGGTTTGGTTCAATCAGCCCCAGCATTTT.

This clone was observed once. The chain joins TRBV9 to TRBJ2-2, with D tentatively TRBD1 (6 bases). The CDR3 extends over 16 amino acids. Trimming cost V 4 bases and J 0 bases, with 13 bases left between them. Germline CDR1 SGDLS, CDR2 YYNGEE. CDR3 DNA: TGTGCCAGCAGCTTCGGACAGACCCCGAACACCGGGGAGCTGTTTTTT. Translating it yields CASSFGQTPNTGELFF.

This chain joins TRBV7-9 and TRBJ1-2, with 9 positions matching TRBD1. The V gene's germline CDR1 is SEHNR and CDR2 FQNEAQ (reference sequence). The CDR3 is made up of 13 amino acids. The J segment lost 8 bases and the V segment lost 6 bases, leaving 7 bases of the junction unmatched. Written as DNA, the CDR3 is TGTGCCAGCAGGGGACCGACAGGGGGAGGCTACACCTTC. It translates to CASRGPTGGGYTF.

This clone was counted only a few times. The chain carries TRBV5-1 and TRBJ1-2; a possible D gene is TRBD1 (5 bases). CDR3 length: 15 amino acids. Germline CDR1 reads SGHRS; CDR2 reads YFSETQ. Trimming removed 0 bases from V and 4 bases from J, with 13 bases in between. The CDR3 sequence is CASSLEAGSAYGYTF. CDR3 coding DNA: TGCGCCAGCAGCTTGGAGGCAGGGTCGGCCTATGGCTACACCTTC.

The rearrangement joins TRBV5-5 to TRBJ2-6; possibly TRBD1 for D (6 bases). The CDR3 is 15 residues long. Germline CDR1 SGHKS, CDR2 YYEKEE (reference sequence). V lost 0 bases to trimming and J lost 2 bases, with 6 bases between them. CDR3 bases: TGTGCCAGCAGCTTGGCAGGGGCTGGGGCCAACGTCCTGACTTTC. Amino acids: CASSLAGAGANVLTF.

The chain links TRBV2 to TRBJ2-7; TRBD1 is a possible D gene (6 bases). The germline V gene encodes CDR1 SNHLY and CDR2 FYNNEI. The V end was cut by 6 bases, the J end by 0 bases, with 12 bases between. The CDR3 loop spans 14 amino acids. This chain's CDR3 is CASSGRGISYEQYF. The CDR3 coding sequence is TGTGCCAGCAGCGGAAGGGGGATCTCCTACGAGCAGTACTTC.

The rearrangement links TRBV14 to TRBJ2-5; 7 bases are shared with TRBD2. This CDR3 region has 15 residues. CDR1 is SGHDN and CDR2 is FVKESK in the germline V gene. V was pared by 4 bases and J by 3 bases, with 8 bases of the junction left unmatched. The chain's CDR3 is CASSPRTRPEETQYF. CDR3 coding DNA: TGTGCCAGCAGCCCCCGGACTAGACCCGAAGAGACCCAGTACTTC.